Sequencing of this T cell receptor (beta chain) was carried out in a study of OX40 agonist ivuxolimab in advanced cancers. Study in general: The study gave patients intravenous ivuxolimab at 0.01 to 10 mg/kg every 2 weeks.

Assay used: immunoSEQ multiplex PCR; TCRdb lists only in-frame clones, some missing. The data show about 79,000 clones, about 90% seen once. The CDR3 totals 15 residues. Germline CDR1 is SGHTA and CDR2 is FQGNSA. The V end lost 5 bases, the J end lost 5 bases, and 16 bases lay between the germline ends. The chain couples TRBV7-2 to TRBJ2-1, with D perhaps matching TRBD1 or TRBD2 (5 bases each). The sample was CD4+ or CD8+ T cells sorted from blood, taken in a trial of the OX40 agonist ivuxolimab. This sequence was found in an adult with an advanced solid tumor such as melanoma, head and neck, liver or kidney cancer. CDR3 protein: CASSHLRGPDNEQFF. The CDR3 DNA sequence: TGTGCCAGCAGCCATTTGAGGGGCCCGGACAATGAGCAGTTCTTC.